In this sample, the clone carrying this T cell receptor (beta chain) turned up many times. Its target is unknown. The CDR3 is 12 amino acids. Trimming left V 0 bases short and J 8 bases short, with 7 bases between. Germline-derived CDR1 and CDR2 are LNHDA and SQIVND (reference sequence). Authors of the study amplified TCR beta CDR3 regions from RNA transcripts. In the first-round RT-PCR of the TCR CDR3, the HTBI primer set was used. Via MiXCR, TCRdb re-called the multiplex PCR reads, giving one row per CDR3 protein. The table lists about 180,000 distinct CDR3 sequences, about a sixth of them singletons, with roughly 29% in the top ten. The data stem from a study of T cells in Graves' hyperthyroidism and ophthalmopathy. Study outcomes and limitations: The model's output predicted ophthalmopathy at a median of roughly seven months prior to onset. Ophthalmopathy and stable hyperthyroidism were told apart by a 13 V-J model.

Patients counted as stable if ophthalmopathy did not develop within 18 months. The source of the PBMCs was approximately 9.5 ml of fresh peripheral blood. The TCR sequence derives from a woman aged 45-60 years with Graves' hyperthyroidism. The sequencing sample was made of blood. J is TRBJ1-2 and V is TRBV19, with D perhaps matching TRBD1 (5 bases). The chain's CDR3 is CASSIEGRGYTF. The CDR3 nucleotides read TGTGCCAGTAGTATAGAGGGGCGCGGCTACACCTTC.